A selection of T cell receptor beta chains follows, all from one sample in a study of technical replicates of blood from four donors. This table comes from immunoSEQ multiplex PCR, and its TCRdb copy is limited to in-frame clones, with some not included. The sample records tens of thousands of clones, roughly 92% being singletons. The sequenced sample consisted of PBMCs. The receptors originated from a human donor in good health. Some clones in this sample may be carry-over from other donors' samples. CDR3s include the opening cysteine and the closing phenylalanine or tryptophan. Fields, in order: J gene, clone size, D gene, V gene, CDR3 protein, CDR3 DNA. The D gene is left open where the match is weak. Clone size, where shown, is once, few, many, or a class for clones that have expanded.

>TRBJ2-7|-|TRBD1|TRBV27
CASSVRQGRIDEQYF
TGTGCCAGCAGTGTTAGACAGGGTAGAATCGACGAGCAGTACTTC
>TRBJ1-5|-|-|TRBV28
CASSLGAAVNQPQHF
TGTGCCAGCAGTTTAGGTGCGGCCGTTAATCAGCCCCAGCATTTT
>TRBJ2-3|-|TRBD2|TRBV7-7
CASSPGTSGTDTQYF
TGTGCCAGCAGCCCTGGGACTAGCGGCACAGATACGCAGTATTTT
>TRBJ2-3|-|TRBD2|TRBV29-1
CSGGGGDTQYF
TGCAGCGGGGGGGGTGGAGATACGCAGTATTTT
>TRBJ1-4|-|TRBD1|TRBV5-1
CASSSQPGQGNEKLFF
TGCGCCAGCAGCTCGCAGCCGGGACAGGGTAATGAAAAACTGTTTTTT
>TRBJ2-3|-|-|TRBV5-4
CASSPPGTTETDTQYF
TGTGCCAGCAGCCCACCCGGGACAACAGAGACAGATACGCAGTATTTT
>TRBJ2-3|-|TRBD2|TRBV7-3
CASSLKLAGGSTDTQYF
TGTGCCAGCAGCTTAAAACTAGCGGGAGGTAGCACAGATACGCAGTATTTT
>TRBJ1-6|-|-|TRBV7-2
CASSLKPKGYNSPLHF
TGTGCCAGCAGCTTAAAGCCAAAGGGGTATAATTCACCCCTCCACTTT
>TRBJ1-2|-|-|TRBV27
CASSSGAYGYTF
TGTGCCAGCAGTTCTGGGGCCTATGGCTACACCTTC
>TRBJ1-6|-|-|TRBV25-1
CASSDDRGYNSPLHF
TGTGCCAGCAGTGACGATAGGGGTTATAATTCACCCCTCCACTTT
>TRBJ2-1|-|TRBD2|TRBV30
CAWSVISGEEQFF
TGTGCCTGGAGTGTAATTAGCGGGGAGGAGCAGTTCTTC
>TRBJ1-5|once|-|TRBV7-9
CASSLAAGQGQPQHF
TGTGCCAGCAGCTTAGCGGCAGGGCAAGGTCAGCCCCAGCATTTT
>TRBJ1-1|once|TRBD1|TRBV7-9
CASSSGQGLIDTEAFF
TGTGCCAGCAGCTCCGGACAGGGGCTTATAGACACTGAAGCTTTCTTT
>TRBJ1-2|once|TRBD1|TRBV19
CASSTLDRFNYGYTF
TGTGCCAGTAGTACCCTGGACAGGTTTAACTATGGCTACACCTTC
>TRBJ1-1|-|-|TRBV4-1
CASSRLHDRLRRSDTEAFF
TGCGCCAGCAGCCGATTACATGACAGGTTAAGGAGGTCGGACACTGAAGCTTTCTTT
>TRBJ1-2|medium-sized|TRBD1|TRBV7-9
CASSSRTGLFHVRTF
TGTGCCAGCAGCTCAAGGACAGGACTCTTTCACGTTCGGACCTTC
>TRBJ2-7|-|TRBD2|TRBV15
CATSSRLASYEQYF
TGTGCCACCAGCTCACGACTAGCCTCTTACGAGCAGTACTTC
>TRBJ2-7|-|-|TRBV5-1
CASRDASAYEQYF
TGCGCCAGCAGAGATGCTAGCGCCTACGAGCAGTACTTC
>TRBJ2-3|once|TRBD2|TRBV10-3
CAISVNSGGVDTQYF
TGTGCCATCAGTGTTAATAGCGGGGGGGTAGATACGCAGTATTTT
>TRBJ2-1|-|-|TRBV2
CASSEWAGRLF
TGTGCCAGCAGTGAATGGGCAGGCCGGCTCTTC
>TRBJ2-7|-|TRBD1|TRBV13
CATPGQGKAQGNEQYF
TGTGCCACCCCCGGACAGGGTAAGGCCCAGGGGAACGAGCAGTACTTC
>TRBJ1-5|-|-|TRBV29-1
CSVSDGRPNQPQHF
TGCAGCGTTTCAGATGGCAGGCCCAATCAGCCCCAGCATTTT
>TRBJ1-1|-|TRBD1|TRBV5-6
CASSRTGRNTEAFF
TGTGCCAGCAGCCGGACAGGGAGGAACACTGAAGCTTTCTTT
>TRBJ2-7|-|-|TRBV19
CASRAVGEARSYEQYF
TGTGCCAGTAGGGCCGTGGGGGAGGCCCGCTCCTACGAGCAGTACTTC
>TRBJ1-1|-|-|TRBV4-1
CASSQDRALNTEAFF
TGCGCCAGCAGCCAAGATCGCGCCCTCAACACTGAAGCTTTCTTT
>TRBJ2-3|-|TRBD2|TRBV7-2
CASSPNRGGDTQYF
TGTGCCAGCAGCCCGAATCGGGGGGGCGATACGCAGTATTTT
>TRBJ1-2|-|TRBD1|TRBV6-1
CASSELGTAYLGYTF
TGTGCCAGCAGTGAACTGGGGACAGCCTATCTTGGCTACACCTTC
>TRBJ1-1|-|-|TRBV5-1
CASSPGSGGSVYTEAFF
TGCGCCAGCAGCCCTGGTTCCGGGGGGTCGGTGTACACTGAAGCTTTCTTT
>TRBJ2-3|-|-|TRBV6-6
CANSRGGSTDTQYF
TGTGCCAACTCGAGGGGGGGGAGCACAGATACGCAGTATTTT
>TRBJ2-1|-|-|TRBV4-3
CASSQEIRSSYNEQFF
TGCGCCAGCAGCCAAGAAATTCGCAGCTCCTACAATGAGCAGTTCTTC
>TRBJ1-6|-|TRBD1|TRBV9
CASSVGTGSATLHF
TGTGCCAGCAGCGTCGGGACAGGTTCCGCGACCCTCCACTTT
>TRBJ2-5|-|-|TRBV7-6
CASSPGNQGETQYF
TGTGCCAGCAGCCCCGGAAATCAGGGCGAGACCCAGTACTTC
>TRBJ1-5|-|-|TRBV7-2
CASSLSNSNNQPQHF
TGTGCCAGCAGCTTATCCAACAGCAACAATCAGCCCCAGCATTTT
>TRBJ2-7|once|TRBD2|TRBV7-6
CASSSRLAGSEQYF
TGTGCCAGCAGCTCCAGACTAGCGGGGAGCGAGCAGTACTTC
>TRBJ1-1|-|-|TRBV7-3
CASSPSLNTEAFF
TGTGCCAGCAGCCCCTCCTTGAACACTGAAGCTTTCTTT
>TRBJ1-4|-|TRBD1|TRBV11-2
CASGTGLNEKLFF
TGTGCCAGCGGGACAGGGTTAAATGAAAAACTGTTTTTT
>TRBJ2-3|-|-|TRBV18
CASSQANAVTDTQYF
TGTGCCAGCTCACAGGCCAACGCGGTCACAGATACGCAGTATTTT
>TRBJ1-5|-|-|TRBV7-9
CASSTGGGPGQPQHF
TGTGCCAGCAGCACGGGGGGGGGCCCGGGTCAGCCCCAGCATTTT
>TRBJ2-4|-|TRBD1|TRBV6-5
CASSFRQGAKNIQYF
TGTGCCAGCAGTTTTCGACAGGGGGCCAAAAACATTCAGTACTTC
>TRBJ1-2|-|-|TRBV4-1
CASSQVGSYGYTF
TGCGCCAGCAGCCAAGTTGGGAGCTATGGCTACACCTTC
>TRBJ1-4|-|TRBD1|TRBV15
CATGQGREKLFF
TGTGCCACCGGACAGGGGAGAGAAAAACTGTTTTTT
>TRBJ1-2|-|TRBD1|TRBV5-4
CASSQDRTGVGYTF
TGTGCCAGCAGCCAAGACAGGACAGGGGTCGGCTACACCTTC
>TRBJ2-6|-|-|TRBV14
CASSLRTGRAGANVLTF
TGTGCCAGCAGCCTTAGGACAGGGAGGGCTGGGGCCAACGTCCTGACTTTC
>TRBJ2-3|-|TRBD2|TRBV7-3
CASSSGTSGTDTQYF
TGTGCCAGCAGCTCCGGGACTAGCGGCACAGATACGCAGTATTTT
>TRBJ2-1|-|TRBD2|TRBV11-2
CASSYIRGSDHNEQFF
TGTGCCAGCAGCTATATCCGCGGGAGTGATCACAATGAGCAGTTCTTC
>TRBJ1-2|-|TRBD1|TRBV5-1
CASSRGQGDLRGYTF
TGCGCCAGCAGCAGAGGACAGGGGGATCTGCGTGGCTACACCTTC